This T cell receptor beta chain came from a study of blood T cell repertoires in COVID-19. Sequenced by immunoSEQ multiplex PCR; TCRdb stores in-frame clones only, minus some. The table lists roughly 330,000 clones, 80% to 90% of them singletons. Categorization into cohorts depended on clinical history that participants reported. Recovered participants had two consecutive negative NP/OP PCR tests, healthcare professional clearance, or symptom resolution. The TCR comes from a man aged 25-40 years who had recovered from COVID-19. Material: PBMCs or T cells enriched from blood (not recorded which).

The DNA of the CDR3 is TGTGCCAGCAGTTTCTCGATAACGGGACTCAATGAGCAGTTCTTC. It codes for CASSFSITGLNEQFF. This rearrangement joins TRBV27 to TRBJ2-1; D is perhaps TRBD2 (6 bases). V lost 3 bases, J lost 6 bases, and 15 bases lay in between. The CDR3 spans 15 residues. Germline lookup yields CDR1 MNHEY and CDR2 SMNVEV (reference sequence).